The clone carrying this T cell receptor beta chain was picked up a small number of times. Its target is not known. The sample belongs to a study of blood T cells in healthy people across ages. Overall study: Through template switching, about one barcoded beta molecule was captured per two T cells, as measured in model experiments. Broader study findings: Per million T cells, TCR beta diversity dropped about linearly as age rose. More naive CD4+ cells and higher diversity were found in long-lived than in aged donors.

Combining a sample-barcoded 5' primer with a J-beta primer mix, a second PCR ran for 7 to 11 cycles. TCRdb re-derived calls from the 5' RACE reads in MiXCR, one entry per CDR3 protein. The sample lists hundreds of thousands of distinct CDR3 sequences, 45% to 70% occurring once. For every donor, a draw yielded approximately 9.9 milliliters of peripheral blood. Germline values: CDR1 ENHRY, CDR2 SYGVKD. Trimming took 6 bases from V and 4 from J, leaving 15 bases between them. The CDR3 spans 14 residues. The material sequenced was blood. The sequence was collected from a man between 40 and 49 years old in good health. This chain joins TRBV10-3 and TRBJ2-5; tentatively, D is TRBD1 or TRBD2 (5 bases each). The CDR3, as DNA: TGTGCCATCAGGCAGGGCGATGGGGGAGAGACCCAGTACTTC. Amino acids: CAIRQGDGGETQYF.